This T cell receptor beta chain was obtained from a study of siplizumab effects on memory and regulatory T cells. Study findings and constraints: The average Treg-derived proportion among mappable alloreactive CD4+ clones was roughly 70% with siplizumab versus under 35% in controls. The study found naive T cells seemingly more diverse than memory cells and seemingly major alloresponse contributors.

As for this clone: The antigen is not known.

This table comes from immunoSEQ multiplex PCR, and its TCRdb copy is limited to in-frame clones, with some not included. Counted here are fewer than 100,000 clones, approximately 95% occurring once; the ten biggest clones make up approximately 17%. Trimming cost V 11 bases and J 0 bases, with 7 bases left between them. The CDR3 consists of 12 residues. Germline V gene sequence: CDR1 MRHNA, CDR2 SNTAGT. V usage is TRBV6-4 and J usage is TRBJ1-4; no clear D gene. The sequenced sample consisted of CD8+ T cells sorted from blood. This clonotype was sampled from a human donor in good health. The CDR3 spells CAPQPTNEKLFF. In DNA form, the CDR3 reads TGTGCCCCACAGCCAACTAATGAAAAACTGTTTTTT.